A selection of T cell receptor beta chains follows, all from one sample in a study of beta chain features in type 1 diabetes. TCRdb's table, derived via immunoSEQ multiplex PCR, lists solely in-frame clones and lacks some. The repertoire holds hundreds of thousands of clones, with roughly 15% as singletons. Sample: naive CD4+ T cells from blood. These receptor sequences come from a woman in her forties in good health. The CDR3 runs from the conserved cysteine through the conserved F or W. The D gene is left open where the match is weak. Only some rows state a clone size, as once, few, many or a class for expanded clones.

d_call: TRBD1
clone_size: -
v_call: TRBV18
j_call: TRBJ2-1
cdr3_nt: TGTGCCAGCTCTCCGGGGACAGGGAACAATGAGCAGTTCTTC
cdr3_aa: CASSPGTGNNEQFF

d_call: TRBD1
clone_size: few
v_call: TRBV5-1
j_call: TRBJ2-5
cdr3_nt: TGCGCCAGCAGCCCCGGGACAGGGTCTTCTGAGACCCAGTACTTC
cdr3_aa: CASSPGTGSSETQYF

d_call: -
clone_size: -
v_call: TRBV23-1
j_call: TRBJ1-6
cdr3_nt: TGCGCCAGCAATATAGCCTCGAGCTCCTATAATTCACCCCTCCACTTT
cdr3_aa: CASNIASSSYNSPLHF

d_call: TRBD2
clone_size: few
v_call: TRBV4-3
j_call: TRBJ2-3
cdr3_nt: TGCGCCAGCAGCCAAGATTATAGCGGGGGGAGGACAGATACGCAGTATTTT
cdr3_aa: CASSQDYSGGRTDTQYF

d_call: -
clone_size: -
v_call: TRBV6-4
j_call: TRBJ1-2
cdr3_nt: TGTGCCAGCAGACAGGGAACCCAAAACTATGGCTACACCTTC
cdr3_aa: CASRQGTQNYGYTF

d_call: -
clone_size: few
v_call: TRBV5-1
j_call: TRBJ1-6
cdr3_nt: TGCGCCAGCAGCTCGGCAGGGCAAAGCTCCTATAATTCACCCCTCCACTTT
cdr3_aa: CASSSAGQSSYNSPLHF

d_call: TRBD1
clone_size: -
v_call: TRBV19
j_call: TRBJ1-1
cdr3_nt: TGTGCCAGTAGTATAGTACAGGGGGACACTGAAGCTTTCTTT
cdr3_aa: CASSIVQGDTEAFF

d_call: TRBD1
clone_size: -
v_call: TRBV7-2
j_call: TRBJ1-6
cdr3_nt: TGTGCCAGCAGCGGGACAGACTATAATTCACCCCTCCACTTT
cdr3_aa: CASSGTDYNSPLHF

d_call: TRBD1
clone_size: once
v_call: TRBV10-1
j_call: TRBJ1-2
cdr3_nt: TGCGCCAGCAGTGAGGACAGGGACTATGGCTACACCTTC
cdr3_aa: CASSEDRDYGYTF

d_call: -
clone_size: -
v_call: TRBV7-9
j_call: TRBJ1-5
cdr3_nt: TGTGCCAGCAGCTCAGGACAGAGCAATCAGCCCCAGCATTTT
cdr3_aa: CASSSGQSNQPQHF

d_call: TRBD1
clone_size: -
v_call: TRBV19
j_call: TRBJ1-5
cdr3_nt: TGTGCCAGTAGTATTTCCGGGACAGGATTCAATCAGCCCCAGCATTTT
cdr3_aa: CASSISGTGFNQPQHF

d_call: TRBD1
clone_size: few
v_call: TRBV5-1
j_call: TRBJ1-2
cdr3_nt: TGCGCCAGCAGCCCTGTCGAGACAGGGAACTATGGCTACACCTTC
cdr3_aa: CASSPVETGNYGYTF

d_call: -
clone_size: few
v_call: TRBV10-1
j_call: TRBJ2-7
cdr3_nt: TGCGCCAGCAGCTTCAGGGGAAACTACGAGCAGTACTTC
cdr3_aa: CASSFRGNYEQYF

d_call: TRBD2
clone_size: few
v_call: TRBV4-3
j_call: TRBJ2-5
cdr3_nt: TGCGCCAGCAGCCACACACCCGGGGGGCAAGAGACCCAGTACTTC
cdr3_aa: CASSHTPGGQETQYF

d_call: -
clone_size: few
v_call: TRBV9
j_call: TRBJ2-5
cdr3_nt: TGTGCCAGCAGCGGCGGAGACCGGAAAGAGACCCAGTACTTC
cdr3_aa: CASSGGDRKETQYF

d_call: TRBD2
clone_size: -
v_call: TRBV14
j_call: TRBJ2-7
cdr3_nt: TGTGCCAGCAGCCTCCTGAGCGGGGGTGAGCAGTACTTC
cdr3_aa: CASSLLSGGEQYF

d_call: TRBD1
clone_size: few
v_call: TRBV5-1
j_call: TRBJ2-5
cdr3_nt: TGCGCCAGCAGCTTCGGACCGACAGGGCAAGAGACCCAGTACTTC
cdr3_aa: CASSFGPTGQETQYF

d_call: TRBD1
clone_size: many
v_call: TRBV29-1
j_call: TRBJ2-1
cdr3_nt: TGCAGCGAGTCTCAAGGGGGCTATGAGCAGTTCTTC
cdr3_aa: CSESQGGYEQFF

d_call: TRBD1
clone_size: few
v_call: TRBV29-1
j_call: TRBJ1-2
cdr3_nt: TGCAGCGTTAATACAGGGGGCTCTGGCTACACCTTC
cdr3_aa: CSVNTGGSGYTF

d_call: TRBD1
clone_size: -
v_call: TRBV9
j_call: TRBJ1-2
cdr3_nt: TGTGCCAGCAGCCCGTGGGACAGGGGTACCGTGGGCTACACCTTC
cdr3_aa: CASSPWDRGTVGYTF

d_call: TRBD2
clone_size: -
v_call: TRBV5-1
j_call: TRBJ2-5
cdr3_nt: TGCGCCAGCAAATTGACTAGCGGGGAAGAGACCCAGTACTTC
cdr3_aa: CASKLTSGEETQYF

d_call: -
clone_size: few
v_call: TRBV11-2
j_call: TRBJ1-2
cdr3_nt: TGTGCCAGCAGCATAACGACAGGTAGCGACTATGGCTACACCTTC
cdr3_aa: CASSITTGSDYGYTF

d_call: -
clone_size: -
v_call: TRBV5-1
j_call: TRBJ2-7
cdr3_nt: TGCGCCAGCAGCTTGTTGGGCCTCGAGCAGTACTTC
cdr3_aa: CASSLLGLEQYF

d_call: -
clone_size: few
v_call: TRBV19
j_call: TRBJ2-4
cdr3_nt: TGTGCCAGTAGTATTTATACTAGGTCCACCAAAAACATTCAGTACTTC
cdr3_aa: CASSIYTRSTKNIQYF

d_call: -
clone_size: few
v_call: TRBV10-3
j_call: TRBJ2-7
cdr3_nt: TGTGCCATCCGCCAGGGTCCAAGCTCCTACGAGCAGTACTTC
cdr3_aa: CAIRQGPSSYEQYF

d_call: TRBD2
clone_size: -
v_call: TRBV4-1
j_call: TRBJ2-3
cdr3_nt: TGCGCCAGCAGCCAACGTACTAGCGGGGGAACTAGCACAGATACGCAGTATTTT
cdr3_aa: CASSQRTSGGTSTDTQYF

d_call: -
clone_size: -
v_call: TRBV9
j_call: TRBJ2-7
cdr3_nt: TGTGCCAGCAGCGTAGGAGGTCCCAGGGGTGAGGAGCAGTACTTC
cdr3_aa: CASSVGGPRGEEQYF

d_call: -
clone_size: -
v_call: TRBV19
j_call: TRBJ1-5
cdr3_nt: TGTGCCAGTAAAGGGTACGTAGGGGGTGGCAATCAGCCCCAGCATTTT
cdr3_aa: CASKGYVGGGNQPQHF

d_call: -
clone_size: -
v_call: TRBV21-1
j_call: TRBJ1-2
cdr3_nt: TGTGCCAGCAGCAATAGCGTCGGGACAGGTCTAGGCTATGGCTACACCTTC
cdr3_aa: CASSNSVGTGLGYGYTF

d_call: -
clone_size: -
v_call: TRBV12-5
j_call: TRBJ2-5
cdr3_nt: TGTGCTAGTGGTTTCACCCCTCACCGGGAAGAGACCCAGTACTTC
cdr3_aa: CASGFTPHREETQYF

d_call: -
clone_size: -
v_call: TRBV6-1
j_call: TRBJ1-2
cdr3_nt: TGTGCCAGCAGTGACAGGGTGGACGGTTTTCCCTATGGCTACACCTTC
cdr3_aa: CASSDRVDGFPYGYTF

d_call: -
clone_size: few
v_call: TRBV19
j_call: TRBJ1-1
cdr3_nt: TGTGCCAGTAGTATTGGGGCGGAAGCTTTCTTT
cdr3_aa: CASSIGAEAFF

d_call: TRBD1
clone_size: -
v_call: TRBV10-3
j_call: TRBJ2-2
cdr3_nt: TGTGCCATCAGTGTTTGGACAGGGAGCTCCCCCGGGGAGCTGTTTTTT
cdr3_aa: CAISVWTGSSPGELFF

d_call: -
clone_size: few
v_call: TRBV7-2
j_call: TRBJ1-2
cdr3_nt: TGTGCCAGCAGCTCGGGTGGTGCGGGCGGTGGCTACACCTTC
cdr3_aa: CASSSGGAGGGYTF

d_call: -
clone_size: -
v_call: TRBV29-1
j_call: TRBJ2-2
cdr3_nt: TGCAGCGTTGACCGAGGGAGGACCGGGGAGCTGTTTTTT
cdr3_aa: CSVDRGRTGELFF

d_call: -
clone_size: few
v_call: TRBV5-4
j_call: TRBJ1-1
cdr3_nt: TGTGCCAGCAGTTCCATGAACACTGAAGCTTTCTTT
cdr3_aa: CASSSMNTEAFF

d_call: TRBD1
clone_size: -
v_call: TRBV18
j_call: TRBJ1-6
cdr3_nt: TGTGCCAGCTCACCCGGACAGGGACCTTATAATTCACCCCTCCACTTT
cdr3_aa: CASSPGQGPYNSPLHF

d_call: -
clone_size: -
v_call: TRBV5-1
j_call: TRBJ1-5
cdr3_nt: TGCGCCAGCAGCTTGGCCTCCGGGGATCAGCCCCAGCATTTT
cdr3_aa: CASSLASGDQPQHF

d_call: TRBD1
clone_size: few
v_call: TRBV19
j_call: TRBJ2-7
cdr3_nt: TGTGCCAGTAGTCCACAGGGGGCACCCTACGAGCAGTACTTC
cdr3_aa: CASSPQGAPYEQYF

d_call: -
clone_size: -
v_call: TRBV2
j_call: TRBJ1-5
cdr3_nt: TGTGCCAGCAGTGGGCAGAACAATCAGCCCCAGCATTTT
cdr3_aa: CASSGQNNQPQHF

d_call: -
clone_size: few
v_call: TRBV27
j_call: TRBJ2-1
cdr3_nt: TGTGCCAGCAGTTTAATCACAGGTAGTTTGCCGTTCTTC
cdr3_aa: CASSLITGSLPFF

d_call: TRBD1
clone_size: -
v_call: TRBV7-9
j_call: TRBJ1-6
cdr3_nt: TGTGCCAGCAGCTTAGACTTTGGGACAGGGAATTCACCCCTCCACTTT
cdr3_aa: CASSLDFGTGNSPLHF

d_call: -
clone_size: few
v_call: TRBV10-3
j_call: TRBJ1-2
cdr3_nt: TGTGCCTCGGGAGGCTCCCTCACCTTTAACTATGGCTACACCTTC
cdr3_aa: CASGGSLTFNYGYTF

d_call: TRBD2
clone_size: -
v_call: TRBV5-1
j_call: TRBJ2-1
cdr3_nt: TGCGCCAGCAGCCTAGCGGGGGGTGTCTACAATGAGCAGTTCTTC
cdr3_aa: CASSLAGGVYNEQFF

d_call: TRBD2
clone_size: few
v_call: TRBV14
j_call: TRBJ2-2
cdr3_nt: TGTGCCAGCAGCCCTGTTGGAGCGGGGGGGAGGAACACCGGGGAGCTGTTTTTT
cdr3_aa: CASSPVGAGGRNTGELFF

d_call: -
clone_size: -
v_call: TRBV6-5
j_call: TRBJ2-5
cdr3_nt: TGTGCCAGCAGACTGCAGGGGAATGGGGAGACCCAGTACTTC
cdr3_aa: CASRLQGNGETQYF

d_call: -
clone_size: -
v_call: TRBV5-4
j_call: TRBJ1-2
cdr3_nt: TGTGCCAGCAGCTTTGGTGGGCCGGGGTATGGCTACACCTTC
cdr3_aa: CASSFGGPGYGYTF

d_call: -
clone_size: -
v_call: TRBV18
j_call: TRBJ2-7
cdr3_nt: TGTGCCAGCTCAGGTTCGAGGGACTACGAGCAGTACTTC
cdr3_aa: CASSGSRDYEQYF

d_call: -
clone_size: -
v_call: TRBV10-3
j_call: TRBJ1-2
cdr3_nt: TGTGCCATCAGTGGCGGGACTAGTGATGGCTACACCTTC
cdr3_aa: CAISGGTSDGYTF